This entry concerns a single TCR beta chain. The target antigen is unknown. V shed 8 bases and J 9 bases; nucleotides not matched to a gene: 6. Germline values: CDR1 MNHNS, CDR2 SASEGT. This CDR3 contains 14 residues. This entry comes from a study of cytomegalovirus exposure and HLA in healthy donors. Study-wide findings and caveats: In a later analysis, specific HLA alleles were associated with more than 15,000 TCR beta sequences at a 0.05 false discovery rate. No immune exposure information besides CMV serostatus was available. Segments of the TCR beta V type were, in most cases, productive about 87% or about 30% of the time in an earlier analysis. The presence/absence work took it that sequencing depth was about the same across donors.

In the PCR, 60 Vbeta and 13 Jbeta primers were used. Sequencing used immunoSEQ multiplex PCR; TCRdb keeps in-frame clones, though not all of them. The sample includes roughly 150,000 clones, 77% of them seen just once. The sequence came from a male donor in good health and CMV-seronegative. The J gene is TRBJ2-1, the V gene TRBV6-1; 14 bases agree with TRBD2. Specimen: PBMCs. The CDR3 region is CASRTSGRLSEQFF. CDR3 DNA sequence: TGTGCCAGCCGGACTAGCGGGAGGCTAAGTGAGCAGTTCTTC.